A single sample is the source of the 14 T cell receptor beta chains below, sequenced in a study of T cell clonality in common variable immunodeficiency. Produced via immunoSEQ multiplex PCR; TCRdb's table is partial and in-frame only. The sample has around 47,000 clones, none seen only once. The sequenced sample consisted of peripheral blood mononuclear cells. Source of these receptors: a person aged 18 to 75 in good health.

This clone showed up many times. The CDR3: CSAARLVNEQFF. CDR3 bases read: TGCAGTGCTGCCCGACTAGTCAATGAG. The chain recombines TRBV20-1 with TRBJ2-1, with D possibly being TRBD2 (6 bases). The read comes to an end 3 residues before the CDR3 does, leaving the germline J gene to fill in the end. V dropped 5 bases and J dropped 6 bases, with 11 bases sitting between them. From germline, CDR1 is DFQATT and CDR2 SNEGSKA (reference sequence). CDR3 length equals 12 residues.

This clone was observed many times. From the germline J gene comes the end of the CDR3, since the read stops 3 residues before it. The chain uses TRBV5-1 and TRBJ2-1, with D perhaps matching TRBD1 (5 bases). The CDR3 runs 13 residues. V was clipped by 2 bases and J by 7 bases, with 10 bases between them. CDR1 SGHRS and CDR2 YFSETQ come from the germline V gene. The sequenced part of the CDR3 DNA is TGCGCCAGCAGCTTCTCTAAGGGGAATGAG. Its translation: CASSFSKGNE. The full CDR3 reads CASSFSKGNEQFF.

The table lists this clone with many counts. Read coverage stops 3 residues before the CDR3 terminus; the germline J gene supplies the remainder. The genes are TRBV20-1 and TRBJ2-2; D might be TRBD1 (7 bases). The CDR3 totals 12 residues. In germline, CDR1 is DFQATT, CDR2 SNEGSKA (reference sequence). The CDR3 is CSAATGEEKLFF. The part of the CDR3 DNA that was read is TGCAGTGCTGCTACAGGGGAGGAAAAG.

The table lists this clone with many counts. The CDR3 end lies 3 residues beyond the end of the read and is filled in from the germline J gene. This rearrangement joins TRBV5-6 to TRBJ2-1; D may be TRBD1 or TRBD2 (5 bases each). V was pared by 0 bases and J by 9 bases, with 16 bases between. The CDR3 totals 15 residues. Germline V lookup: CDR1 SGHDT, CDR2 YYEEEE. The CDR3 reads CASSLVGARGAEQFF. Incomplete CDR3 DNA: TGTGCCAGCAGCTTGGTAGGGGCTAGAGGGGCTGAG.

This clone was recorded at least ten times. The read is 3 residues too short to cover the CDR3 end, so that end is filled in from the germline J gene. The chain carries TRBV5-4 and TRBJ1-1, with 7 positions matching TRBD1. This CDR3 spans 15 amino acids. V gave up 2 bases and J gave up 5 bases; unmatched junction bases: 9. Germline CDR1 and CDR2: SGHNT and YYREEE (reference sequence). The sequenced CDR3 bases are TGTGCCAGCAGCTTCGACAGGGCAAGAGTAACTGAA. Translating gives CASSFDRARVTE. The full-length CDR3 reads as CASSFDRARVTEAFF.

This clone was counted ten times or more. The observed sequence ends 3 residues before the CDR3 terminus, with the missing tail filled in from the germline J gene. The chain employs TRBV7-8 and TRBJ2-2, with 7 bases that match TRBD2. The CDR3 consists of 18 residues. Germline CDR1 SGHVS, CDR2 FQNEAQ. J gave up 0 bases and V 3 bases, and 10 bases lay outside the gene matches. The CDR3 region is CASSFPQEGGANTGELFF. The CDR3 DNA, read in part, is TGTGCCAGCAGCTTTCCCCAGGAGGGAGGGGCGAACACCGGGGAG.

This clone was detected ten times or more. The sequence runs out 3 residues before the end of the CDR3; the remainder is reconstructed from the germline J gene. V usage is TRBV30 and J usage is TRBJ1-2; D gene unclear. Germline V gene sequence: CDR1 GTSNPN, CDR2 SVGIG (reference sequence). This CDR3 has 11 amino acids. The CDR3 reads CAWSVSGGYTF. The sequenced CDR3 bases are TGTGCCTGGAGTGTATCCGGGGGC.

The sample holds many counts of this clone. CDR3 residues: CASSLLAPLSDTQYF. The sequenced CDR3 bases are TGTGCCAGCAGCTTACTAGCCCCCCTTTCAGATACG. The V and J genes are TRBV7-9 and TRBJ2-3; possible D gene TRBD2, 5 bases. From the germline J gene comes the end of the CDR3, since the read stops 3 residues before it. This CDR3 is 15 amino acids long. V gave up 2 bases and J gave up 4 bases, with 13 bases separating them. Per germline, CDR1 SEHNR and CDR2 FQNEAQ (reference sequence).

This clone was counted at least ten times. The read comes to an end 3 residues before the CDR3 does, leaving the germline J gene to fill in the end. The rearrangement joins TRBV6-1 to TRBJ1-1; TRBD1 is a possible D gene (6 bases). Between the trimmed V and J ends, which lost 0 bases and 3 bases, there was a span of 11 bases. Germline CDR1 reads MNHNS; CDR2 reads SASEGT. The CDR3 has 15 residues. The CDR3 loop is CASSEAVGGHTEAFF. CDR3 bases read: TGTGCCAGCAGTGAAGCGGTCGGGGGGCACACTGAA.

In regard to this clone: Coverage ceases 3 residues before the CDR3 finishes, and the germline J gene fills in the end. The chain joins TRBV7-9 to TRBJ1-5; D is unresolved. Germline V lookup: CDR1 SEHNR, CDR2 FQNEAQ (reference sequence). V gave up 2 bases and J gave up 4 bases, with 6 bases separating them. The CDR3 totals 13 residues. The part of the CDR3 DNA that was read is TGTGCCAGCAGCTTACCAGGTAATCAGCCC. It translates to CASSLPGNQP. The full CDR3 protein reads CASSLPGNQPQHF.

This clone was seen a few times. The read halts 3 residues ahead of the CDR3 end, with the missing end drawn from the germline J gene. The V call is TRBV5-1, the J call TRBJ1-4, with D hard to call. Between the trimmed V and J ends, which lost 0 bases and 4 bases, there was a span of 7 bases. The germline V gene encodes CDR1 SGHRS and CDR2 YFSETQ. CDR3 length: 14 amino acids. CDR3 region: CASSLGAHNEKLFF. CDR3 DNA, as far as it was read: TGCGCCAGCAGCTTGGGGGCCCATAATGAAAAA.

This clone was seen repeatedly, ten times or more. Sequencing ends 3 residues short of the CDR3 end; the germline J gene provides the rest. The gene calls are TRBV20-1 and TRBJ2-1; D is unclear. In germline, CDR1 is DFQATT, CDR2 SNEGSKA (reference sequence). The CDR3 covers 14 residues. Trimming left V 4 bases short and J 8 bases short, with 18 bases between. The DNA read from the CDR3 is TGCAGTGCTAACCCTAAGGGTCTTGCTCATGAG. Amino acid sequence: CSANPKGLAHE. The full-length CDR3 reads as CSANPKGLAHEQFF.

The sample holds many counts of this clone. The read ends 3 residues before the CDR3 terminus; that terminus is restored from the germline J gene. The rearrangement links TRBV12-3 or TRBV12-4 to TRBJ2-4; no clear D. The CDR3 totals 11 residues. V lost 5 bases, J lost 7 bases, and 6 bases lay in between. CDR3 bases read: TGTGCCAGCAGTCAAGGGAACATT. Its protein is CASSQGNI. Given in full, the CDR3 is CASSQGNIQYF.

This clone has just a few counts. The DNA ends 3 residues before the CDR3 does, and the rest of the CDR3 is filled in from the germline J gene. V and J are TRBV2 and TRBJ2-3, with 7 bases matching TRBD1. Germline-derived CDR1 and CDR2 are SNHLY and FYNNEI. This CDR3 region has 15 residues. CDR3 residues: CASRRQGLSQETQYF. CDR3 bases read: TGTGCCAGCAGAAGACAGGGTCTTTCCCAAGAGACG.